This T cell receptor beta chain was captured in a study of shared clonotypes between healthy human individuals. Sequencing used immunoSEQ multiplex PCR; TCRdb keeps in-frame clones, though not all of them. The sample holds about 1,500,000 clones; more than 95% are singletons and the top ten take over 1%. Trimming shortened V by 3 bases and J by 4 bases, and 15 bases separated the two germline ends. The CDR3 runs 15 residues. The germline V gene has CDR1 SGDLS and CDR2 YYNGEE. The sample comprised naive CD4+ T cells sorted from blood. As to subset: CD45RA+ positively selected. The gene calls are TRBV9 and TRBJ2-3; D unresolved. The receptor was isolated from a man between 25 and 39 years old in good health. The CDR3 spells CASSAIPTQSDTQYF. CDR3 sequence (DNA): TGTGCCAGCAGCGCAATCCCGACGCAATCAGATACGCAGTATTTT.